This T cell receptor beta chain was identified during a study of T cell responses to AZD1222 COVID-19 vaccine. Study at large: Pooling covered second doses at about 4 or about 12 weeks. Study-wide results and caveats: In a largely white British group with more females than males, clonal diversity was possibly underestimated.

Profiled with immunoSEQ multiplex PCR; TCRdb holds only in-frame clones, not every one. The repertoire consists of more than 85,000 clones, with about nine tenths occurring once and the leading ten covering roughly 5%. Regarding this clone: Its antigen is currently unknown.

The CDR3 sequence is 16 residues long. With 2 bases removed from V and 8 bases from J, the gap between germline ends came to 19 bases. CDR1 is SEHNR, CDR2 FQNEAQ, per germline (reference sequence). This sample comprised peripheral blood, obtained on day 0 of AZD1222 vaccination. The TCR was taken from an adult in good health. The chain combines TRBV7-9 with TRBJ2-1, with TRBD1 as a possible D gene (5 bases). CDR3 sequence reads: CASSLFEQENRHEQFF. In DNA, the CDR3 is TGTGCCAGCAGCTTATTTGAACAGGAGAACAGGCATGAGCAGTTCTTC.